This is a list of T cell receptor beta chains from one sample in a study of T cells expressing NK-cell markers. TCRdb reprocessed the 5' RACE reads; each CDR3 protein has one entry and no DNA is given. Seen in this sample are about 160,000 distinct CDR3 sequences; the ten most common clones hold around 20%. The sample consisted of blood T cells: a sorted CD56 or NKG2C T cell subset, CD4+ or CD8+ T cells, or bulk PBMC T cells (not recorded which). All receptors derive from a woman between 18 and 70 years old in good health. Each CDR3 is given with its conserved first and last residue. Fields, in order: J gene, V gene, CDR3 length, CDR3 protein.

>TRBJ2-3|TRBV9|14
CGSSVAVLGDTQYF
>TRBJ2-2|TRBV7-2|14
CASSPKGGSGELFF
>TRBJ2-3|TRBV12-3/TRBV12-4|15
CASSLSGHPTDTQYF
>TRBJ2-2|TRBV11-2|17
CASSPSPELGLTGELFF
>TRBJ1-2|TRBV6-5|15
CASSYSTGRIYGYTF
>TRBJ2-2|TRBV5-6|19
CASSVGTSVLILDTGELFF
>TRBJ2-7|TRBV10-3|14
CAISVGPPVDEQYF
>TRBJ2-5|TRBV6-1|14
CASKVPNGQETQYF
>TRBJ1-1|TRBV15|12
CATSSGQTEAFF
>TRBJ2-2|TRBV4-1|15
CASSQELAGYRELFF
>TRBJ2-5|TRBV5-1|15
CASSSIGTPQETQYF
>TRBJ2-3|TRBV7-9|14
CASSLADGTDTQYF
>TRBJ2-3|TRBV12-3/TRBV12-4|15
CASSPSGGGTDTQYF
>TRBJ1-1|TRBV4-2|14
CASSTQSMNTEAFF
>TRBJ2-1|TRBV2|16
CASRTGTGGAGNEQFF
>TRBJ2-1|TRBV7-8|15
CASSERLAAHNEQFF
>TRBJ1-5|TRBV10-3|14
CAISGTDGGQPQHF
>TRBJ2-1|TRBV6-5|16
CASSYSAGPPYNEQFF
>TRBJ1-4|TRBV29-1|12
CSGGTTGEKLFF
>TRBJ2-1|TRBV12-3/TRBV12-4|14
CASTGTSSRAEQFF
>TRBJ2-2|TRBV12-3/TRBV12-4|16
CASSLAVYSNTGELFF
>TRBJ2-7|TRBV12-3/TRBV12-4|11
CASRGTNEQYF
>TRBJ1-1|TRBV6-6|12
CASSIDRAAAFF
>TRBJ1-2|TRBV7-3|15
CASSPTGAAVGGYTF
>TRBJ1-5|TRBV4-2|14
CASSQASTNQPQHF
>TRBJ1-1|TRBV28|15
CASSFRQKVNTEAFF
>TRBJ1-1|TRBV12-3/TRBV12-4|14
CASSPGQGLTEAFF
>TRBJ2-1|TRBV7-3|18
CASSPRGATDHSYNEQFF